This TCR beta chain was captured by sequencing in a study of identical twins. TCRdb ran MiXCR on the 5' RACE reads and lists one entry per CDR3 protein. The sample includes about 690,000 distinct CDR3 sequences, roughly 6% of them seen just once. This sequence originates from a man younger than 35 in good health. The sequenced material came from naive T cells sorted from blood.

The CDR3 protein is CASSYLPASSANEQFF. CDR3 nucleotides: TGTGCCAGCAGTTACCTCCCGGCGAGTAGCGCCAATGAGCAGTTCTTC. The V and J genes are TRBV6-5 and TRBJ2-1; tentative D call: TRBD2 (5 bases). CDR1 MNHEY and CDR2 SVGAGI come from the germline V gene. Trimming removed 2 bases at V and 6 bases at J, with 17 bases between. The length of the CDR3 is 16 residues.